This T cell receptor (beta chain) was identified in a study of early T cells in non-severe SARS-CoV-2 infection. Study summary: From unsorted whole blood, bulk RNA was sequenced, and the chains remained unpaired.

This clonotype was seen only a few times. Researchers tagged individual cDNA molecules with unique molecular identifiers. TCRdb called the 5' RACE reads again in MiXCR, with one record for every CDR3 protein. The profile shows 65,000 to 70,000 distinct CDR3 sequences, 12% of them singletons. V was shortened by 2 bases and J by 2 bases, with 18 bases between the two germline ends. Germline V lookup: CDR1 SGHVS, CDR2 FQNEAQ. This CDR3 has 17 residues. This chain joins TRBV7-8 and TRBJ1-1, with D possibly being TRBD1 (6 bases). This clonotype was obtained from an adult who was a healthcare worker with PCR-confirmed SARS-CoV-2 infection or an uninfected control (not recorded which). The specimen sequenced was whole blood. This chain's CDR3 is CASSLNLLRTDNTEAFF. The CDR3 DNA reads TGTGCCAGCAGCTTAAACCTACTTCGGACAGATAACACTGAAGCTTTCTTT.